This T cell receptor (beta chain) was identified during a study of T cell responses to AZD1222 COVID-19 vaccine. The repertoire was sequenced with immunoSEQ multiplex PCR; TCRdb's copy has only in-frame clones and lacks some. There are about 150,000 clones in the sample; approximately 87% occur only once, and 5.5% to 6% lies in the top ten. CDR3 length: 15 amino acids. The germline V gene encodes CDR1 LNHDA and CDR2 SQIVND (reference sequence). The ends were cut back, 8 bases at V and 1 base at J, with 17 bases in the middle. In this sample, this clone is medium-sized (0.01 to 0.1%). The chain links TRBV19 to TRBJ1-1; a weak D match, TRBD1 (6 bases). This specimen consisted of peripheral blood, obtained on day 0 of MenACWY control vaccination. The origin of this receptor is an adult in good health. The CDR3 nucleotides read TGTGCCAGTCCGCCTACACAGGGTGGGAACACTGAAGCTTTCTTT. As protein: CASPPTQGGNTEAFF.